Each of the 31 T cell receptor beta chains below was sequenced from the same sample in a study of long-term antiretroviral therapy in people with HIV. Sequencing relied on immunoSEQ assay v3.0, run at survey level. TCRdb's table, derived via immunoSEQ multiplex PCR, lists solely in-frame clones and lacks some. There are tens of thousands of clones in the sample; 80% to 90% occur only once, and about an eighth lies in the top ten. The material was unsorted PBMCs, obtained 0.3 years after starting antiretroviral therapy. Receptors originate from a man aged 18-30 years with HIV.

V usage is TRBV19 and J usage is TRBJ1-1, with no clear D. The CDR3 covers 14 residues. The V end was cut by 7 bases, the J end by 1 base, with 13 bases between. Per germline, CDR1 LNHDA and CDR2 SQIVND (reference sequence). The CDR3 spells CASKWQAPNTEAFF. The CDR3 nucleotides are TGTGCCAGTAAGTGGCAGGCGCCGAACACTGAAGCTTTCTTT.

This clone was seen once. This rearrangement joins TRBV14 to TRBJ2-7; 7 bases align to TRBD1. Germline CDR1 SGHDN, CDR2 FVKESK. The CDR3 contains 17 residues. Trimming took 4 bases from V and 3 from J; bases not matched to a gene: 15. CDR3 residues: CASSPRIDRVYLYEQYF. CDR3 in DNA: TGTGCCAGCAGCCCTAGAATCGACAGGGTTTATCTCTACGAGCAGTACTTC.

This clone came up a few times. The CDR3 DNA reads as TGTGCCAGCAGCTTAGGCCAGATAAACTATGGCTACACCTTC. Translation gives CASSLGQINYGYTF. The J gene is TRBJ1-2, the V gene TRBV7-9; D remains ambiguous. The CDR3 spans 14 residues. Trimming cost V 1 base and J 2 bases, with 8 bases left between them. Germline CDR1 SEHNR, CDR2 FQNEAQ (reference sequence).

The chain employs TRBV29-1 and TRBJ2-1; D unclear. The CDR3 is made up of 11 amino acids. CDR1 and CDR2 (germline): SQVTM, ANQGSEA. Trimming removed 0 bases from V and 6 bases from J, with 3 bases in between. The CDR3 region has the DNA TGCAGCGTTGAAGATCTCAATGAGCAGTTCTTC. It translates to CSVEDLNEQFF.

The rearrangement links TRBV18 to TRBJ2-7, with TRBD2 identical over 10 bases. Germline CDR1 KGHSH, CDR2 LQKENI. This CDR3 contains 15 residues. J gave up 3 bases and V 3 bases, and 5 bases lay outside the gene matches. The CDR3 sequence is CASSPTSGGGYEQYF. In DNA, the CDR3 is TGTGCCAGCTCACCGACCAGCGGGGGGGGCTACGAGCAGTACTTC.

This sequence joins TRBV7-3 and TRBJ2-7; 8 bases are shared with TRBD1. V dropped 4 bases and J dropped 9; count of bases not matched to a gene: 5. The CDR3 is 12 residues long. CDR1 and CDR2 from the germline V gene are SGHTA and FQGTGA. CDR3 coding DNA: TGTGCCAGCAGCTCCAGACAGGGGATGCAGTACTTC. This translates into CASSSRQGMQYF.

The chain recombines TRBV5-4 with TRBJ1-4; D gene unclear. With 3 bases removed from V and 4 bases from J, the gap between germline ends came to 10 bases. Germline V CDR1 and CDR2: SGHNT, YYREEE (reference sequence). This CDR3 has 14 residues. Here the CDR3 reads CASSSGYGNEKLFF. The CDR3 coding sequence is TGTGCCAGCAGCTCAGGCTACGGTAATGAAAAACTGTTTTTT. The full variable domain, in which reference TRBV5-4 and TRBJ1-4 provide the parts outside the CDR3, is ETGVTQSPTHLIKTRGQQVTLRCSSQSGHNTVSWYQQALGQGPQFIFQYYREEENGRGNFPPRFSGLQFPNYSSELNVNALELDDSALYLCASSSGYGNEKLFFGSGTQLSVL.

The genes are TRBV4-2 and TRBJ1-3; maybe TRBD1 (6 bases). The V and J ends lost 0 bases and 1 base respectively, with 10 bases between them. CDR1 is LGHNA, CDR2 YNFKEQ, per germline. The length of the CDR3 is 16 residues. Written as DNA, the CDR3 is TGTGCCAGCAGCCAAGAAGGGGGATGGTCTGGAAACACCATATATTTT. It encodes CASSQEGGWSGNTIYF.

The J gene is TRBJ2-7, the V gene TRBV6-1, with TRBD2 matching 13 bases. V was pared by 3 bases and J by 2 bases, with 1 base of the junction left unmatched. CDR3 length equals 15 residues. Germline CDR1 reads MNHNS; CDR2 reads SASEGT. The CDR3 spells CASSDGTSGTYEQYF. For the CDR3, the DNA is TGTGCCAGCAGTGATGGGACTAGCGGGACCTACGAGCAGTACTTC.

The rearrangement links TRBV11-2 to TRBJ2-7; 10 bases map to TRBD1. V shed 1 base and J 2 bases; nucleotides not matched to a gene: 2. This CDR3 is built from 15 residues. CDR1 is SGHAT and CDR2 is FQNNGV in the germline V gene. CDR3 sequence reads: CASSLAGTGAYEQYF. In nucleotides, the CDR3 is TGTGCCAGCAGCTTAGCCGGGACAGGGGCCTACGAGCAGTACTTC. The full variable domain, completed using reference TRBV11-2 and TRBJ2-7, is EAGVAQSPRYKIIEKRQSVAFWCNPISGHATLYWYQQILGQGPKLLIQFQNNGVVDDSQLPKDRFSAERLKGVDSTLKIQPAKLEDSAVYLCASSLAGTGAYEQYFGPGTRLTVT.

This clone showed up just once. V gene TRBV6-4 combines with J gene TRBJ1-3; TRBD1 aligns across 10 bases. The CDR3 has 18 amino acids. Trimming cost V 0 bases and J 8 bases; bases outside gene matches: 13. CDR1 and CDR2 from the germline V gene are MRHNA and SNTAGT. CDR3: CASSDSMIPGTGVYTIYF. The CDR3 DNA reads as TGTGCCAGCAGTGACTCGATGATTCCCGGGACAGGGGTTTACACCATATATTTT.

The rearrangement uses TRBV15 and TRBJ2-2, with 12 bases identical to TRBD1. The CDR3 runs 19 residues. With V trimmed by 5 bases and J by 7 bases, 17 bases remained unmatched. The germline V gene encodes CDR1 LNHNV and CDR2 YYDKDF (reference sequence). CDR3 in DNA: TGTGCCACCAGCCCCGATGCCCGGGACAGGGGGCGCCTCGGCGGGGAGCTGTTTTTT. It codes for CATSPDARDRGRLGGELFF.

The table lists this clone with a count of one. The rearrangement uses TRBV5-8 and TRBJ2-7, with unresolved D. The germline V and J ends were trimmed by 9 bases and 7 bases, with 17 bases remaining between them. Germline CDR1 SGHTS, CDR2 YDEGEE. The CDR3 loop spans 12 amino acids. CDR3 protein: CATSAWPGEQYF. The CDR3 region has the DNA TGTGCCACCTCGGCTTGGCCCGGAGAGCAGTACTTC.

This rearrangement joins TRBV30 to TRBJ1-2; 9 bases map to TRBD1. The CDR3 extends over 14 amino acids. V lost 4 bases to trimming and J lost 2 bases; unmatched junction nucleotides: 5. The germline gives CDR1 GTSNPN, CDR2 SVGIG (reference sequence). In DNA form, the CDR3 reads TGTGCCTGGAATAGGGACAGGGTAAACTATGGCTACACCTTC. It specifies CAWNRDRVNYGYTF.

The J gene is TRBJ2-3, the V gene TRBV6-4; TRBD2 matches 9 bases. CDR3 length: 15 residues. V lost 4 bases to trimming and J lost 4 bases; unmatched junction nucleotides: 6. CDR1 and CDR2 from the germline V gene are MRHNA and SNTAGT. The CDR3 coding sequence is TGTGCCAGCAGTGTTGGCGGGGGGGCAGCAGATACGCAGTATTTT. It is translated as CASSVGGGAADTQYF.

V and J are TRBV9 and TRBJ1-2, with 9 bases matching TRBD1. The V and J ends lost 4 bases and 7 bases, in that order; junction bases with no gene match: 14. The CDR3 length is 16 residues. From germline, CDR1 is SGDLS and CDR2 YYNGEE. For the CDR3, the DNA is TGTGCCAGCAGCCCCCAGAAATGGGGACAGGGAGGTGGCTACACCTTC. This codes for CASSPQKWGQGGGYTF.

The gene calls are TRBV10-3 and TRBJ2-1; tentative D call: TRBD2 (6 bases). Germline CDR1 reads ENHRY; CDR2 reads SYGVKD. This CDR3 is 14 amino acids long. The V end lost 6 bases, the J end lost 3 bases, and 12 bases lay between the germline ends. The DNA of the CDR3 is TGTGCCATCAGGCGGAGGGACCTCTACAATGAGCAGTTCTTC. Amino acid sequence: CAIRRRDLYNEQFF.

The chain carries TRBV5-1 and TRBJ1-5; 9 bases are shared with TRBD1. V trimming: 0 bases; J trimming: 6 bases; junction bases outside the gene matches: 4. The CDR3 covers 15 residues. The V gene's germline CDR1 is SGHRS and CDR2 YFSETQ. This CDR3 is CASSLGGDRVQPQHF. The CDR3, as DNA: TGCGCCAGCAGCTTGGGGGGGGACAGGGTTCAGCCCCAGCATTTT.

The genes are TRBV7-2 and TRBJ2-2; possibly TRBD1 for D (6 bases). Germline CDR1 is SGHTA and CDR2 is FQGNSA. The CDR3 is made up of 16 amino acids. V shed 5 bases and J shed 0 bases, with 13 bases lying between them. CDR3 region: CASSIYRVPNTGELFF. CDR3 nucleotides: TGTGCCAGCAGCATTTACAGGGTCCCGAACACCGGGGAGCTGTTTTTT.

This clone was observed a handful of times. The V call is TRBV6-1, the J call TRBJ2-7; D gene ambiguous. Germline V gene sequence: CDR1 MNHNS, CDR2 SASEGT. The CDR3 contains 11 residues. Trimming took 6 bases from V and 0 from J, leaving 3 bases between them. In nucleotides, the CDR3 is TGTGCCAGCAGATACTCCTACGAGCAGTACTTC. It specifies CASRYSYEQYF.

This clone has only one observation. J is TRBJ1-2 and V is TRBV9; tentative D call: TRBD1 (5 bases). The CDR3 consists of 14 residues. Germline lookup yields CDR1 SGDLS and CDR2 YYNGEE. The V and J ends lost 0 bases and 2 bases respectively, with 8 bases between them. The CDR3, as DNA: TGTGCCAGCAGCGTAGCGGGGGTAAACTATGGCTACACCTTC. Its translation is CASSVAGVNYGYTF.

CDR3 region: CASSDSGGIYNEQFF. Here the CDR3 DNA reads TGTGCCAGCAGTGATAGCGGGGGAATCTACAATGAGCAGTTCTTC. The chain couples TRBV25-1 to TRBJ2-1, with TRBD2 matching over 9 bases. CDR3 length: 15 amino acids. V gave up 3 bases and J gave up 3 bases; unmatched junction bases: 3. Germline loops: CDR1 MGHDK, CDR2 SYGVNS.

This chain connects TRBV2 to TRBJ2-5; D not certain. Trimming cost V 7 bases and J 3 bases, with 12 bases left between them. CDR1 and CDR2 from the germline V gene are SNHLY and FYNNEI. This CDR3 is 13 amino acids long. As DNA, the CDR3 is TGTGCCAGCAATGGGCGGATAGAAGAGACCCAGTACTTC. The encoded protein is CASNGRIEETQYF. Together with reference TRBV2 and TRBJ2-5, the CDR3 gives the full variable domain: EPEVTQTPSHQVTQMGQEVILRCVPISNHLYFYWYRQILGQKVEFLVSFYNNEISEKSEIFDDQFSVERPDGSNFTLKIRSTKLEDSAMYFCASNGRIEETQYFGPGTRLLVL.

This chain links TRBV11-3 with TRBJ2-2; TRBD1 aligns across 9 bases. The germline V gene encodes CDR1 SGHNT and CDR2 YENEEA. V was clipped by 5 bases and J by 5 bases; unmatched bases: 6. The CDR3 covers 15 residues. The CDR3 coding sequence is TGTGCCAGCAGCCCGGGACAGGGTCATACCGGGGAGCTGTTTTTT. It yields the protein CASSPGQGHTGELFF.

This clone appeared a single time. The chain uses TRBV10-3 and TRBJ2-3; D call uncertain. Trimming cost V 0 bases and J 1 base, with 2 bases left between them. The CDR3 has 13 amino acids. Per germline, CDR1 ENHRY and CDR2 SYGVKD. The CDR3 loop reads CAISESGTDTQYF. The CDR3 DNA is TGTGCCATCAGTGAGTCTGGCACAGATACGCAGTATTTT.

V and J are TRBV18 and TRBJ1-1, with 8 bases identical to TRBD1. The CDR3 consists of 13 residues. Trimming took 8 bases from V and 1 from J; bases not matched to a gene: 3. Per the germline V gene, CDR1 is KGHSH and CDR2 is LQKENI. The CDR3 spells CASRTGTNTEAFF. CDR3 in DNA: TGTGCCAGCCGGACAGGGACGAACACTGAAGCTTTCTTT.

The chain couples TRBV10-3 to TRBJ1-1; TRBD1 is a possible D gene (5 bases). The length of the CDR3 is 14 residues. Trimming shortened V by 3 bases and J by 0 bases, and 8 bases separated the two germline ends. Germline CDR1 ENHRY, CDR2 SYGVKD. The CDR3 bases are TGTGCCATCAGTGACAGGGAGGTGAACACTGAAGCTTTCTTT. Encoded protein: CAISDREVNTEAFF.

The chain joins TRBV9 to TRBJ2-1; D tentatively reads TRBD1 or TRBD2 (6 bases each). V lost 0 bases, J lost 2 bases, and 12 bases lay in between. Germline V gene sequence: CDR1 SGDLS, CDR2 YYNGEE. The CDR3 is 16 residues long. The CDR3 nucleotides are TGTGCCAGCAGCGTAGACGGGGGCACAGCCTACAATGAGCAGTTCTTC. Translated, it gives CASSVDGGTAYNEQFF.

The J gene is TRBJ2-3, the V gene TRBV30, with D maybe TRBD1 (6 bases). Deletions cut 3 bases from V and 7 bases from J, with 8 bases between. Looked up from germline, CDR1 is GTSNPN and CDR2 is SVGIG (reference sequence). This CDR3 region has 11 residues. The CDR3 DNA reads TGTGCCTGGAGGGGGGCGTATACGCAGTATTTT. It yields the protein CAWRGAYTQYF.

V is TRBV2 and J is TRBJ1-5; TRBD1 aligns across 12 bases. Germline CDR1 reads SNHLY; CDR2 reads FYNNEI. V was clipped by 6 bases and J by 6 bases; unmatched bases: 3. This CDR3 contains 14 residues. The CDR3 here is CASRGDRGRQPQHF. The CDR3 coding sequence is TGTGCCAGCAGGGGGGACAGGGGGCGTCAGCCCCAGCATTTT.

The rearrangement joins TRBV5-5 to TRBJ1-2, with D hard to call. The ends were cut back, 0 bases at V and 3 bases at J, with 6 bases in the middle. Germline CDR1 is SGHKS and CDR2 is YYEKEE (reference sequence). This CDR3 is 13 amino acids long. CDR3 loop: CASSLVEYYGYTF. In DNA form, the CDR3 reads TGTGCCAGCAGCTTGGTAGAATACTATGGCTACACCTTC.